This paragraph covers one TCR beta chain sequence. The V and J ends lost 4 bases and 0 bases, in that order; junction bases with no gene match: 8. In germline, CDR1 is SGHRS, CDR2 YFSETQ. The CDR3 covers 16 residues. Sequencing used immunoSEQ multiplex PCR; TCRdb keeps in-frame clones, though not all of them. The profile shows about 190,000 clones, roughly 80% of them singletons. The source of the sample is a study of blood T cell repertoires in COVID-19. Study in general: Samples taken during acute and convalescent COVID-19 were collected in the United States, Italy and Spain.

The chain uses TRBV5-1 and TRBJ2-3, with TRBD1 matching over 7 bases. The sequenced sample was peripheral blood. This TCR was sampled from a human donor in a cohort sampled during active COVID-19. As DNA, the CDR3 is TGCGCCAGCAGCAACCCGACAGGGCCTAGCACAGATACGCAGTATTTT. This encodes CASSNPTGPSTDTQYF. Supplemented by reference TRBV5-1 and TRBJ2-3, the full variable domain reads KAGVTQTPRYLIKTRGQQVTLSCSPISGHRSVSWYQQTPGQGLQFLFEYFSETQRNKGNFPGRFSGRQFSNSRSEMNVSTLELGDSALYLCASSNPTGPSTDTQYFGPGTRLTVL.